The clone carrying this T cell receptor beta chain was seen repeatedly, ten times or more. Its antigen is not identified. The CDR3 is cut off 3 residues early in the read; its end comes from the germline J gene. Sequencing used immunoSEQ multiplex PCR; TCRdb keeps in-frame clones, though not all of them. The sample holds approximately 44,000 clones, and no clone turns up only once. The CDR3 is 14 amino acids. J gave up 3 bases and V 8 bases, and 10 bases lay outside the gene matches. These data originate in a study of T cell clonality in common variable immunodeficiency. Findings and caveats of the study: Compared with healthy controls, CVID subjects showed increased TCRbeta clonality, mostly in about a third. Authors noted CVID clonality's cause needs subpopulation repertoire sequencing. Links between repertoire features and CVID complications were heterogeneity-limited.

Most patients and controls had Caucasian heritage. The material sequenced was peripheral blood mononuclear cells. This receptor was taken from a person aged 18 to 75 in good health. The chain recombines TRBV12-3 or TRBV12-4 with TRBJ2-7; 7 positions match TRBD1. The CDR3 here is CASARTGTDYEQYF. CDR3 DNA (partial): TGTGCCAGCGCCCGAACCGGGACAGACTACGAG.